These T cell receptor beta chains were read from a single sample in a study of T cell responses to AZD1222 COVID-19 vaccine. The protocol was immunoSEQ multiplex PCR, while the TCRdb copy is restricted to in-frame clones and leaves out a portion. Among more than 85,000 clones listed, about 85% were seen once. The starting material was peripheral blood, obtained on day 0 of AZD1222 vaccination. The receptors were sampled from an adult in good health. The CDR3 runs from the conserved cysteine through the conserved F or W. The D gene is left open where the match is weak. The size of a clone is reported for some rows only, either as once, few or many, or as a class for expanded clones.

>.|.|TRBV3-1/TRBV3-2
CASSQEGLSYEQYF
>few|TRBD1|TRBV30
CAWSGRTGYEQYF
>.|.|TRBV19
CASSIVAENTEAFF
>.|.|TRBV10-3
CAISESKSIYGYTF
>.|.|TRBV27
CASSENGQSGGYEQYF
>.|.|TRBV6-1
CASSEKTQPQHF
>.|TRBD1|TRBV6-5
CASSPQGAGQPQHF
>.|.|TRBV7-2
CASSLTTAGETQYF
>.|.|TRBV28
CASKGGGTENTEAFF
>once|TRBD2|TRBV9
CASSAHGGGANTGELFF
>.|TRBD1|TRBV2
CASRGQGYNEQFF
>.|.|TRBV10-2
CASSESGGENQPQHF
>.|.|TRBV10-3
CAISGQQGGNTIYF